This record covers a single T cell receptor (beta chain). Germline V gives CDR1 KGHSH, CDR2 LQKENI. The CDR3 consists of 14 residues. The ends lost 2 bases at V and 8 bases at J; junction bases unmatched: 7. Assay: immunoSEQ multiplex PCR; the TCRdb copy retains only in-frame clones and omits some. The sample lists 2 million to 2.5 million clones; 90% to 96% were seen once. The sample is drawn from a study of shared clonotypes between healthy human individuals. The sample was naive CD4+ T cells sorted from blood. Sample subset: CD45RA+ positively selected. The chain carries TRBV18 and TRBJ1-2, with TRBD1 identical over 8 bases. The origin of this receptor is a man aged 18 to 29 in good health. CDR3 DNA: TGTGCCAGCTCACCATTGGACAGGGAAGGAGGCTACACCTTC. This gives the protein CASSPLDREGGYTF.